These 25 T cell receptor beta chains originate from one sample sequenced in a study of vaccination and CD4 T cells after COVID-19. Regarding treatment: approximately 9-day PBMC culture with coronavirus spike peptide pools or control peptides (ViraFEST assay). Sequencing of the DNA from cultured CD4+ T cells was carried out with the Oncomine TCR Beta short-read assay. TCRdb recomputed calls from the PCR reads with MiXCR, one row per CDR3 protein. The table lists about 15,000 distinct CDR3 sequences, 74% of them singletons. Their recognized antigens are unknown. The sequenced sample consisted of CD4+ T cells from blood, cultured in vitro. These receptors originate from a human donor who had recovered from COVID-19.

The chain uses TRBV6-1 and TRBJ1-3; 7 bases fit TRBD1. With 2 bases clipped from V and 0 bases from J, the junction kept 7 bases outside the gene matches. From germline, CDR1 is MNHNS and CDR2 SASEGT. The CDR3 is 17 amino acids. CDR3 loop: CASSERSGGDSGNTIYF. DNA for the CDR3: TGTGCCAGCAGTGAAAGATCAGGGGGTGACTCTGGAAACACCATATATTTT.

The CDR3 protein is CSARRDTLGEAFF. CDR3 sequence (DNA): TGCAGTGCTAGACGGGACACCCTGGGTGAAGCTTTCTTT. V usage is TRBV20-1 and J usage is TRBJ1-1, with TRBD1 as a possible D gene (6 bases). The V end was cut by 2 bases, the J end by 7 bases, with 14 bases between. The CDR3 extends over 13 amino acids. The germline CDR1 and CDR2 sequences are DFQATT and SNEGSKA (reference sequence).

The rearrangement links TRBV29-1 to TRBJ2-3; 7 nucleotides line up with TRBD1. CDR1 is SQVTM and CDR2 is ANQGSEA in the germline V gene. The V segment lost 6 bases and the J segment 2 bases; nucleotides outside the gene matches: 8. The CDR3 runs 14 residues. The CDR3 bases are TGCAGCGTCACCCCGGGACAGTTCACAGATACGCAGTATTTT. This gives the protein CSVTPGQFTDTQYF.

V is TRBV7-2 and J is TRBJ1-5, with TRBD1 identical over 8 bases. Germline trimming cut 1 base from V and 6 bases from J; bases unmatched to any gene: 8. Germline CDR1 and CDR2: SGHTA and FQGNSA. This CDR3 has 16 amino acids. The CDR3 nucleotides are TGTGCCAGCAGCTTAGGAGGCCTGACAGGGGTTCAGCCCCAGCATTTT. It yields the protein CASSLGGLTGVQPQHF.

The V gene is TRBV27, the J gene TRBJ1-6; D is perhaps TRBD1 (6 bases). Germline assignment: CDR1 MNHEY and CDR2 SMNVEV (reference sequence). The CDR3 totals 18 residues. V was cut by 0 bases and J by 8 bases, with 20 bases left in between. In DNA, the CDR3 is TGTGCCAGCAGTTTATCTGCTTCGGGACACCCTGCGCATTCACCCCTCCACTTT. Translated, it gives CASSLSASGHPAHSPLHF.

The chain carries TRBV19 and TRBJ2-2; D is unresolved. The CDR3 spans 12 residues. V shed 7 bases and J shed 6 bases, with 9 bases lying between them. Germline V CDR1 and CDR2: LNHDA, SQIVND (reference sequence). The CDR3 sequence is CASNMGPGELFF. The CDR3 coding sequence is TGTGCCAGTAATATGGGCCCCGGGGAGCTGTTTTTT.

This clonotype was observed a handful of times. This chain joins TRBV7-3 and TRBJ2-3, with a weak D call TRBD2 (5 bases). The germline CDR1 and CDR2 sequences are SGHTA and FQGTGA. Deletions cut 4 bases from V and 2 bases from J, with 16 bases between. The CDR3 length is 16 residues. The CDR3 DNA is TGTGCCAGCAGCTATACCCCTCGCGGGTCCACAGATACGCAGTATTTT. Residues: CASSYTPRGSTDTQYF.

This clonotype has just one count. V is TRBV28 and J is TRBJ1-5, with 11 nucleotides matching TRBD1. Unmatched junction bases numbered 10, after V lost 6 bases and J lost 6 bases. The V gene's germline CDR1 is MDHEN and CDR2 SYDVKM. The CDR3 runs 16 residues. The CDR3 loop reads CASSWGTGGLSQPQHF. The CDR3 nucleotides are TGTGCCAGCAGCTGGGGGACAGGGGGGTTGAGTCAGCCCCAGCATTTT.

The gene calls are TRBV28 and TRBJ2-5; 7 positions match TRBD2. CDR3 size: 15 residues. Germline V gene data show CDR1 as MDHEN and CDR2 as SYDVKM. V dropped 8 bases and J dropped 1; count of bases not matched to a gene: 10. The CDR3 sequence: CASAWGGTLQETQYF. Here the CDR3 DNA reads TGTGCCAGCGCATGGGGGGGAACCCTCCAAGAGACCCAGTACTTC.

The chain recombines TRBV10-3 with TRBJ1-2; no clear D gene. The CDR3 length is 13 residues. The germline gives CDR1 ENHRY, CDR2 SYGVKD. V lost 1 base to trimming and J lost 2 bases, with 5 bases between them. The CDR3 reads CAISEWENYGYTF. CDR3 nucleotides: TGTGCCATCAGTGAGTGGGAAAACTATGGCTACACCTTC.

This chain joins TRBV10-3 and TRBJ1-2, with 8 bases lining up with TRBD1. Germline trimming cut 5 bases from V and 3 bases from J; bases unmatched to any gene: 8. The germline V gene encodes CDR1 ENHRY and CDR2 SYGVKD. This CDR3 has 15 residues. CDR3 sequence (DNA): TGTGCCATCAGTCGAGAGGGGGGACAGGACTATGGCTACACCTTC. This encodes CAISREGGQDYGYTF.

The chain recombines TRBV7-2 with TRBJ1-6; possibly TRBD1 for D (5 bases). Trimming removed 1 base at V and 11 bases at J, with 9 bases between. The V gene's germline CDR1 is SGHTA and CDR2 FQGNSA. The CDR3 covers 13 residues. The CDR3: CASSLGGRTPLHF. The CDR3 coding sequence is TGTGCCAGCAGCTTAGGGGGCCGGACACCCCTCCACTTT.

The rearrangement uses TRBV28 and TRBJ1-2; the D gene is possibly TRBD1 (5 bases). Germline CDR1 reads MDHEN; CDR2 reads SYDVKM. V lost 6 bases, J lost 7 bases, and 15 bases lay in between. The CDR3 loop spans 13 amino acids. The CDR3 DNA follows: TGTGCCAGCAGCCTCCAGGGCATCGGTGGCTACACCTTC. As protein: CASSLQGIGGYTF.

The chain is built from TRBV7-2 and TRBJ1-6; D is unresolved. This CDR3 spans 19 amino acids. Trimming left V 0 bases short and J 0 bases short, with 15 bases between. In germline, CDR1 is SGHTA, CDR2 FQGNSA. CDR3 DNA: TGTGCCAGCAGCTTAGCCGTCGGCACCACCAGCTCCTATAATTCACCCCTCCACTTT. Residues: CASSLAVGTTSSYNSPLHF.

The CDR3 region has the DNA TGCGCCAGCAGCCACAACTGGAACACTGAAGCTTTCTTT. It is translated as CASSHNWNTEAFF. V gene TRBV10-1 combines with J gene TRBJ1-1; D ambiguous. The CDR3 loop spans 13 amino acids. The V end was cut by 6 bases, the J end by 1 base, with 9 bases between. Germline CDR1 and CDR2: WNHNN and SYGVQD (reference sequence).

The chain carries TRBV4-3 and TRBJ1-2; the D gene is possibly TRBD1 (5 bases). CDR3 length equals 19 residues. The V end was cut by 0 bases, the J end by 2 bases, with 22 bases between. Germline-derived CDR1 and CDR2 are LGHNA and YSLEER. As DNA, the CDR3 is TGCGCCAGCAGCCAAGATTGGGGGTTGGGGGTAAGAGAGAACTATGGCTACACCTTC. Translating gives CASSQDWGLGVRENYGYTF.

The chain joins TRBV14 to TRBJ2-5, with D uncertain. Trimming pared 3 bases from V and 6 bases from J, leaving 11 bases between. In germline, CDR1 is SGHDN, CDR2 FVKESK. The CDR3 loop spans 13 amino acids. The CDR3 sequence is CASSHSVSKTQYF. CDR3 DNA: TGTGCCAGCAGCCACAGCGTTTCCAAGACCCAGTACTTC.

The chain couples TRBV7-2 to TRBJ2-2; D remains ambiguous. CDR3 length equals 15 residues. CDR1 is SGHTA, CDR2 FQGNSA, per germline. With 6 bases removed from V and 7 bases from J, the gap between germline ends came to 18 bases. CDR3 in amino acids: CASRPFGAVIGELFF. The CDR3 DNA is TGTGCCAGCAGGCCGTTCGGAGCCGTTATCGGGGAGCTGTTTTTT.

The chain couples TRBV7-2 to TRBJ1-2; D uncertain. With 6 bases removed from V and 8 bases from J, the gap between germline ends came to 16 bases. The germline gives CDR1 SGHTA, CDR2 FQGNSA. The CDR3 extends over 13 amino acids. The CDR3 is CASSVAFTDGYTF. The CDR3 DNA sequence: TGTGCCAGCAGTGTCGCCTTCACAGACGGCTACACCTTC. Supplemented by reference TRBV7-2 and TRBJ1-2, the full variable domain reads GAGVSQSPSNKVTEKGKDVELRCDPISGHTALYWYRQSLGQGLEFLIYFQGNSAPDKSGLPSDRFSAERTGGSVSTLTIQRTQQEDSAVYLCASSVAFTDGYTFGSGTRLTVV.

A few counts support this clonotype. The chain is built from TRBV19 and TRBJ1-5; D remains unclear. Per the germline V gene, CDR1 is LNHDA and CDR2 is SQIVND (reference sequence). Between the trimmed V and J ends, which lost 0 bases and 7 bases, there was a span of 10 bases. The length of the CDR3 is 14 residues. The CDR3 is CASSIDGPRQPQHF. The CDR3 DNA reads TGTGCCAGTAGTATAGATGGGCCGAGGCAGCCCCAGCATTTT.

This rearrangement joins TRBV29-1 to TRBJ1-1; weak D call: TRBD1 (5 bases). The CDR3 has 14 amino acids. In germline, CDR1 is SQVTM, CDR2 ANQGSEA. Trimming took off 6 bases at V and 0 bases at J, with 14 bases between the two ends. The CDR3 protein is CSVSPGLLNTEAFF. The DNA for the CDR3 is TGCAGCGTCTCCCCGGGACTTTTGAACACTGAAGCTTTCTTT.

Only one count was recorded for this clonotype. The chain recombines TRBV30 with TRBJ2-5; possibly TRBD1 for D (5 bases). This CDR3 spans 12 amino acids. V lost 2 bases and J 2 bases, leaving 6 bases between the germline ends. Germline assignment: CDR1 GTSNPN and CDR2 SVGIG (reference sequence). CDR3 in DNA: TGTGCCTGGAGTCAGGGTCAAGAGACCCAGTACTTC. Translation: CAWSQGQETQYF.

This clonotype appeared a few times. This chain uses TRBV6-1 with TRBJ2-1; 12 nucleotides align to TRBD2. V shed 10 bases and J 4 bases; nucleotides not matched to a gene: 8. Germline V gene lookup returns CDR1 MNHNS and CDR2 SASEGT. The CDR3 runs to 15 residues. The CDR3 protein is CAIGTTSGRYNEQFF. The CDR3 DNA is TGTGCCATCGGCACAACTAGCGGGAGGTACAATGAGCAGTTCTTC.

The chain uses TRBV7-2 and TRBJ2-7, with unresolved D. Germline V CDR1 and CDR2: SGHTA, FQGNSA. V was cut by 5 bases and J by 1 base, with 3 bases left in between. The CDR3 is 11 residues long. The CDR3 DNA reads as TGTGCCAGCAGCATTTCCTACGAGCAGTACTTC. It is translated as CASSISYEQYF.

The chain uses TRBV6-1 and TRBJ1-5; TRBD1 aligns across 8 bases. The germline V gene has CDR1 MNHNS and CDR2 SASEGT. Unmatched junction bases numbered 6, after V lost 6 bases and J lost 2 bases. The CDR3 sequence is 15 residues long. The CDR3, as DNA: TGTGCCAGCAGGGGGACAGGACGAGGCAATCAGCCCCAGCATTTT. Protein sequence: CASRGTGRGNQPQHF.